Listed here are 7 T cell receptor beta chains from one sample, sequenced in a study of cytomegalovirus exposure and HLA in healthy donors. PCR involved 60 Vbeta and 13 Jbeta primers. This table comes from immunoSEQ multiplex PCR, and its TCRdb copy is limited to in-frame clones, with some not included. The sample holds 150,000 to 200,000 clones, around 84% seen once. The sequencing input was PBMCs. All receptors come from a man between 18 and 29 years old in good health and CMV-seropositive.

This clone was seen only once. V is TRBV4-2 and J is TRBJ2-7; D remains unclear. The germline V gene has CDR1 LGHNA and CDR2 YNFKEQ. The CDR3 consists of 15 residues. Trimming left V 5 bases short and J 4 bases short, with 18 bases between. The CDR3 DNA reads TGTGCCAGCAGCTACGAGCAGAAGGCGGCATACGAGCAGTACTTC. This sequence encodes CASSYEQKAAYEQYF.

The genes are TRBV7-2 and TRBJ2-2, with a possible D match to TRBD1 (5 bases). The ends were cut back, 6 bases at V and 0 bases at J, with 8 bases in the middle. Germline V gives CDR1 SGHTA, CDR2 FQGNSA. This CDR3 is 14 amino acids long. The CDR3 reads CASRRTPNTGELFF. As DNA, the CDR3 is TGTGCCAGCAGAAGGACACCGAACACCGGGGAGCTGTTTTTT.

The table lists this clone with a count of one. The CDR3 DNA sequence: TGTGCCAGCAGCGGCGGGGGTGGAGTAGCGGGGTTCACAGATACGCAGTATTTT. This sequence encodes CASSGGGGVAGFTDTQYF. The chain has TRBV11-2 and TRBJ2-3; TRBD2 matches at 8 bases. The CDR3 totals 18 residues. V was clipped by 5 bases and J by 2 bases; unmatched bases: 15. CDR1 SGHAT and CDR2 FQNNGV come from the germline V gene.

The chain recombines TRBV4-2 with TRBJ1-2, with a weak D call TRBD1 (5 bases). This CDR3 spans 14 amino acids. Trimming cost V 3 bases and J 1 base, with 9 bases left between them. Per germline, CDR1 LGHNA and CDR2 YNFKEQ. The CDR3 DNA reads as TGTGCCAGCAGCCACAGGGAAAGTAACTATGGCTACACCTTC. This codes for CASSHRESNYGYTF.

The chain uses TRBV30 and TRBJ1-6, with 9 bases fitting TRBD1. The CDR3 has 14 amino acids. Looked up from germline, CDR1 is GTSNPN and CDR2 is SVGIG (reference sequence). V lost 4 bases to trimming and J lost 5 bases; unmatched junction nucleotides: 3. The DNA for the CDR3 is TGTGCCTGGACGGGACAGGGAGATAATTCACCCCTCCACTTT. Encoded protein: CAWTGQGDNSPLHF.

The sample holds one count of this clone. V usage is TRBV18 and J usage is TRBJ2-7; perhaps TRBD2 as D (7 bases). Trimming pared 3 bases from V and 3 bases from J, leaving 15 bases between. Germline assignment: CDR1 KGHSH and CDR2 LQKENI. The CDR3 loop spans 15 amino acids. This CDR3 reads CASSPRGGWNYEQYF. The CDR3, as DNA: TGTGCCAGCTCACCTAGGGGGGGGTGGAACTACGAGCAGTACTTC.

This chain joins TRBV30 and TRBJ2-3; 8 nucleotides agree with TRBD2. After removal of 3 bases from V and 0 bases from J, the junction contained 5 bases not matched to a gene. Looked up from germline, CDR1 is GTSNPN and CDR2 is SVGIG (reference sequence). This CDR3 has 15 amino acids. CDR3 region: CAWRVPGGSTDTQYF. The DNA of the CDR3 is TGTGCCTGGAGGGTTCCGGGGGGGAGCACAGATACGCAGTATTTT.